These 24 T cell receptor beta chains share one sample of origin, sequenced in a study of blood T cells in healthy people across ages. A second PCR, run for about 6 to 11 cycles, used a sample-barcoded 5' primer plus a J-beta primer mix. TCRdb analysed the 5' RACE reads with MiXCR anew, one entry per CDR3 protein. The sample lists roughly 830,000 distinct CDR3 sequences; under 80% were seen once. Specimen: blood. Source of these receptors: a man in his thirties or forties in good health.

As for this clonotype: A read error may explain this, as a much larger clone is one base away. J is TRBJ2-6 and V is TRBV12-3 or TRBV12-4, with a possible D match to TRBD1 (6 bases). The CDR3 runs 14 residues. CDR3 coding DNA: TGTGCCAGCAGCCGGACAGCTGGGGTCAACGTCCTGACTTTC. Its protein product is CASSRTAGVNVLTF.

The CDR3 sequence: CASSSGTGVFRVFF. The CDR3 bases are TGTGCCAGCAGCTCCGGGACAGGGGTCTTTAGAGTGTTTTTT. The chain uses TRBV28 and TRBJ1-4, with 10 bases aligning to TRBD1. The V segment lost 6 bases and the J segment 15 bases; nucleotides outside the gene matches: 13. Looked up from germline, CDR1 is MDHEN and CDR2 is SYDVKM. This CDR3 comprises 14 residues. The whole variable domain, filled in from reference TRBV28 and TRBJ1-4, reads DVKVTQSSRYLVKRTGEKVFLECVQDMDHENMFWYRQDPGLGLRLIYFSYDVKMKEKGDIPEGYSVSREKKERFSLILESASTNQTSMYLCASSSGTGVFRVFFGSGTQLSVL.

The chain carries TRBV14 and TRBJ2-4; a weak D match, TRBD1 (5 bases). Near its end, the DNA agrees better with TRBJ2-7, so the J call may be wrong. Germline CDR1 is SGHDN and CDR2 is FVKESK. This CDR3 is built from 14 residues. CDR3 nucleotide sequence: TGTGCCAGCAGCCAAGATTTCCGGACATACGAGCAGTACTTC. The encoded protein is CASSQDFRTYEQYF.

The chain recombines TRBV5-1 with TRBJ2-7; D ambiguous. Trimming removed 1 base at V and 1 base at J, with 9 bases between. The CDR3 extends over 14 amino acids. CDR1 and CDR2 from the germline V gene are SGHRS and YFSETQ. The CDR3 DNA reads TGCGCCAGCAGCTTGCAGCTATATTCCTACGAGCAGTACTTC. It specifies CASSLQLYSYEQYF.

As concerns this clonotype: The junction does not match germline at one end; this may be a read error. J is TRBJ2-5 and V is TRBV11-1, with TRBD1 identical over 7 bases. Germline lookup yields CDR1 SGHAT and CDR2 FQDESV (reference sequence). CDR3 length equals 14 residues. The DNA for the CDR3 is TGTGCCAGCAGCTTGGGACAGACCCAAGAGGCCCAGTACTTC. As protein: CASSLGQTQEAQYF.

The sample holds a few counts of this clonotype. V and J are TRBV6-5 and TRBJ1-4; 10 nucleotides match TRBD1. CDR3 length: 16 amino acids. Germline CDR1 and CDR2: MNHEY and SVGAGI. The J segment lost 5 bases and the V segment lost 0 bases, leaving 3 bases of the junction unmatched. The DNA of the CDR3 is TGTGCCAGCAGTTACTCGAAGGACAGGGGGAATGAAAAACTGTTTTTT. This gives the protein CASSYSKDRGNEKLFF.

The chain recombines TRBV10-3 with TRBJ2-7; unclear D gene. Germline loops: CDR1 ENHRY, CDR2 SYGVKD. V lost 6 bases, J lost 1 base, and 13 bases lay in between. This CDR3 spans 14 amino acids. CDR3: CAIRGVDGSYEQYF. CDR3 DNA: TGTGCCATCAGGGGCGTCGACGGGTCCTACGAGCAGTACTTC.

The rearrangement joins TRBV6-5 to TRBJ2-7; D possibly corresponds to TRBD1 (5 bases). From germline, CDR1 is MNHEY and CDR2 SVGAGI. Trimming took 8 bases from V and 2 from J, leaving 7 bases between them. This CDR3 contains 11 residues. CDR3 in amino acids: CASQTAYEQYF. The CDR3 DNA is TGTGCCAGCCAGACAGCCTACGAGCAGTACTTC.

A few counts support this clonotype. The chain couples TRBV20-1 to TRBJ2-3; D unclear. The CDR3 is made up of 11 amino acids. Germline assignment: CDR1 DFQATT and CDR2 SNEGSKA (reference sequence). The V and J ends lost 3 bases and 5 bases respectively, with 6 bases between them. The CDR3 nucleotides are TGCAGTGCTAGCTGGGAAGATACGCAGTATTTT. This gives the protein CSASWEDTQYF.

The chain links TRBV4-3 to TRBJ2-3, with 9 bases matching TRBD1. Trimming at V came to 0 bases and at J to 4 bases, leaving 5 bases not matched to a gene. CDR1 LGHNA and CDR2 YSLEER come from the germline V gene. CDR3 length equals 16 residues. CDR3 in DNA: TGCGCCAGCAGCCAAGATGGACAGGGGAGGGCAGATACGCAGTATTTT. The encoded protein is CASSQDGQGRADTQYF.

This rearrangement joins TRBV11-1 to TRBJ2-1; 12 bases map to TRBD2. The CDR3 has 16 amino acids. V was pared by 1 base and J by 5 bases, with 3 bases of the junction left unmatched. Germline lookup yields CDR1 SGHAT and CDR2 FQDESV (reference sequence). DNA of the CDR3: TGTGCCAGCAGCTTAGTGACTAGCGGGGGCAACAATGAGCAGTTCTTC. This codes for CASSLVTSGGNNEQFF.

The chain couples TRBV5-1 to TRBJ1-4; TRBD1 matches at 9 bases. This CDR3 is 18 amino acids long. Germline trimming cut 2 bases from V and 6 bases from J; bases unmatched to any gene: 14. Per germline, CDR1 SGHRS and CDR2 YFSETQ. The CDR3 nucleotides are TGCGCCAGCAGCTTATCGGGATCAAAGACAGGGGGTGATGAAAAACTGTTTTTT. Its translation: CASSLSGSKTGGDEKLFF. Combining the CDR3 with reference TRBV5-1 and TRBJ1-4 gives the whole variable domain KAGVTQTPRYLIKTRGQQVTLSCSPISGHRSVSWYQQTPGQGLQFLFEYFSETQRNKGNFPGRFSGRQFSNSRSEMNVSTLELGDSALYLCASSLSGSKTGGDEKLFFGSGTQLSVL.

The chain combines TRBV21-1 with TRBJ1-5; the table's D call TRBD1 went unverified against the DNA. TRBV21-1 is reported as a pseudogene. The length of the CDR3 is 15 residues. The DNA for the CDR3 is TGTGCCAGCAGCAAGGAGAAACAGGGGGAGCAGCCCCAGCATTTT. As protein: CASSKEKQGEQPQHF.

This rearrangement joins TRBV7-9 to TRBJ2-1; a weak D match, TRBD2 (6 bases). The CDR3 spans 17 residues. Germline assignment: CDR1 SEHNR and CDR2 FQNEAQ (reference sequence). V gave up 1 base and J gave up 6 bases, with 19 bases separating them. CDR3 loop: CASSLEVRELEPNEQFF. The CDR3 nucleotides are TGTGCCAGCAGCTTAGAGGTGCGGGAATTAGAGCCCAATGAGCAGTTCTTC. Full variable domain (remainder filled in from reference TRBV7-9 and TRBJ2-1): DTGVSQNPRHKITKRGQNVTFRCDPISEHNRLYWYRQTLGQGPEFLTYFQNEAQLEKSRLLSDRFSAERPKGSFSTLEIQRTEQGDSAMYLCASSLEVRELEPNEQFFGPGTRLTVL.

The chain joins TRBV5-4 to TRBJ2-4; TRBD1 is a possible D gene (7 bases). The end of the DNA fits TRBJ2-7 better, so the J call may be wrong. CDR1 SGHNT and CDR2 YYREEE come from the germline V gene (reference sequence). There are 20 residues in the CDR3. As DNA, the CDR3 is TGTGCCAGCAGCGGCCGGGGGACAGCTGAGCCGATAGTGGATACCTACGAGCAGTACTTC. This encodes CASSGRGTAEPIVDTYEQYF.

This clonotype was recorded a few times. This rearrangement joins TRBV2 to TRBJ2-3; weak D call: TRBD2 (5 bases). The CDR3 sequence is 13 residues long. Germline CDR1 SNHLY, CDR2 FYNNEI. Trimming removed 6 bases from V and 2 bases from J, with 9 bases in between. CDR3 sequence (DNA): TGTGCCAGCAGACCGGGGTACACAGATACGCAGTATTTT. It translates to CASRPGYTDTQYF.

The genes are TRBV6-5 and TRBJ1-2; TRBD1 might be the D (5 bases). Trimming pared 5 bases from V and 1 base from J, leaving 11 bases between. From germline, CDR1 is MNHEY and CDR2 SVGAGI. The CDR3 loop spans 14 amino acids. The CDR3 loop reads CASSPIQVNYGYTF. The CDR3 nucleotides are TGTGCCAGCAGTCCAATACAGGTTAACTATGGCTACACCTTC.

V gene TRBV4-2 combines with J gene TRBJ2-3, with D possibly matching TRBD2 (5 bases). Per the germline V gene, CDR1 is LGHNA and CDR2 is YNFKEQ. This CDR3 contains 16 residues. Trimming stripped 2 bases from V and 1 base from J, with 13 bases between. The CDR3: CASSQTPAAGTDTQYF. DNA for the CDR3: TGTGCCAGCAGCCAAACTCCAGCGGCTGGCACAGATACGCAGTATTTT.

The chain links TRBV7-2 to TRBJ2-7, with 7 positions matching TRBD2. Germline loops: CDR1 SGHTA, CDR2 FQGNSA. The CDR3 length is 14 residues. V trimming: 0 bases; J trimming: 4 bases; junction bases outside the gene matches: 3. CDR3: CASSLAWTSYEQYF. The CDR3 region has the DNA TGTGCCAGCAGCTTAGCGTGGACTAGTTACGAGCAGTACTTC.

J is TRBJ2-4 and V is TRBV7-2, with D perhaps matching TRBD1 (6 bases). V gave up 4 bases and J gave up 15 bases, with 13 bases separating them. This CDR3 comprises 11 residues. Germline V CDR1 and CDR2: SGHTA, FQGNSA. The CDR3 loop reads CASSSRGLGYF. The CDR3 coding sequence is TGTGCCAGCAGCTCCAGGGGCTTAGGGTACTTC.

V is TRBV6-1 and J is TRBJ2-3; D not certain. V shed 6 bases and J shed 0 bases, with 7 bases lying between them. Germline CDR1 reads MNHNS; CDR2 reads SASEGT. The CDR3 loop spans 13 amino acids. CDR3 bases: TGTGCCAGCAGGACGGTGAGCACAGATACGCAGTATTTT. It is translated as CASRTVSTDTQYF.

V is TRBV12-3 or TRBV12-4 and J is TRBJ2-3; D is unresolved. V shed 1 base and J shed 6 bases, with 17 bases lying between them. The CDR3 loop spans 16 amino acids. CDR3 in DNA: TGTGCCAGCAGTTTAGTCAAGGTGTCCAGTATTGATACGCAGTATTTT. Encoded protein: CASSLVKVSSIDTQYF.

V and J are TRBV12-5 and TRBJ2-5; no reliable D call. Deletions cut 3 bases from V and 5 bases from J, with 10 bases between. Looked up from germline, CDR1 is LGHNT and CDR2 is FRNRAP. CDR3 size: 13 residues. The CDR3 loop is CASGLGTRETQYF. DNA of the CDR3: TGTGCTAGTGGTTTAGGTACCCGGGAGACCCAGTACTTC. The entire variable domain, with the rest obtained from reference TRBV12-5 and TRBJ2-5, is as follows: DARVTQTPRHKVTEMGQEVTMRCQPILGHNTVFWYRQTMMQGLELLAYFRNRAPLDDSGMPKDRFSAEMPDATLATLKIQPSEPRDSAVYFCASGLGTRETQYFGPGTRLLVL.

The CDR3 sequence: CASSWDYSYNEQFF. The CDR3 bases are TGCGCCAGCAGTTGGGACTACTCCTACAATGAGCAGTTCTTC. The chain links TRBV5-1 to TRBJ2-1; TRBD2 agrees at 7 bases. Germline loops: CDR1 SGHRS, CDR2 YFSETQ. V shed 5 bases, J shed 0 bases, and the junction held 2 bases outside the gene matches. The CDR3 covers 14 residues.